This T cell receptor beta chain was captured in a study of molecular identifiers for immune sequencing clone quantification. This CDR3 region has 13 residues. Per the germline V gene, CDR1 is ENHRY and CDR2 is SYGVKD. V lost 2 bases and J lost 4, with 6 bases in between. TCRdb reprocessed the PCR reads with MiXCR, giving one entry per CDR3 protein. Of roughly 40,000 distinct CDR3 sequences in the sample, about a fifth were seen once. The clonotype was recovered from a human donor in good health. Some libraries in this study had Jurkat cell RNA spiked in. The chain has TRBV10-3 and TRBJ2-1; the D is unclear. The sequencing input was naive CD8+ T cells from blood, with Jurkat cell RNA spiked in. Indicated subset: FACS-sorted CD8+CD4-CCR7+CD45RA+ naive T cells. The CDR3 nucleotides are TGTGCCATCAGTGAGGGATCGTACAATGAGCAGTTCTTC. Residues: CAISEGSYNEQFF.